The 32 T cell receptor beta chains below come from one sample, sequenced in a study of T-cell reconstitution after alpha-beta-depleted transplantation in children. The authors prepared the TCRbeta library with unique molecular identifiers. In TCRdb, the PCR reads were re-called with MiXCR into one record per CDR3 protein. The sample lists about a million distinct CDR3 sequences, less than 30% occurring once. Sample: PBMCs, mostly from graft donor cells, taken 360 days after TCRalphabeta/CD19-depleted stem cell transplant. These TCRs come from a boy less than two years old who had a stem cell transplant for SCID, so the T cells may come from the graft donor.

The J gene is TRBJ1-3, the V gene TRBV3-1, with TRBD1 identical over 8 bases. V trimming: 4 bases; J trimming: 0 bases; junction bases outside the gene matches: 11. Germline V CDR1 and CDR2: LGHDT, YNNKEL (reference sequence). This CDR3 spans 18 amino acids. CDR3 region: CASSRDRGPFPSGNTIYF. Written as DNA, the CDR3 is TGTGCCAGCAGCCGAGACAGGGGACCCTTCCCCTCTGGAAACACCATATATTTT.

This chain links TRBV28 with TRBJ2-2, with D perhaps TRBD1 (6 bases). From germline, CDR1 is MDHEN and CDR2 SYDVKM. This CDR3 has 16 residues. V was pared by 5 bases and J by 0 bases, with 13 bases between. Here the CDR3 DNA reads TGTGCCAGCAGTATCCCCGACAGGTCGAACACCGGGGAGCTGTTTTTT. It translates to CASSIPDRSNTGELFF.

In its sample, this clonotype was seen a few times. The V and J genes are TRBV12-3 or TRBV12-4 and TRBJ2-7, with D maybe TRBD1 (5 bases). CDR3 length: 14 residues. Deletions cut 7 bases from V and 2 bases from J, with 15 bases between. The CDR3 protein is CASTRQGVPYEQYF. The CDR3 region has the DNA TGTGCCAGCACCCGCCAAGGGGTCCCCTACGAGCAGTACTTC.

About this clonotype: Since no conserved phenylalanine or tryptophan closes the CDR3, a read error is the likely cause. This chain links TRBV2 with TRBJ1-2, with D tentatively TRBD1 (5 bases). Per germline, CDR1 SNHLY and CDR2 FYNNEI. V was shortened by 2 bases and J by 8 bases, with 12 bases between the two germline ends. The CDR3 runs 13 residues. CDR3 in DNA: TGTGCCAGCAGTGAATCAGGGAGAGGAGGCTACACCTGC. This codes for CASSESGRGGYTC.

This clonotype was counted a few times. The CDR3 spells CASSFSQNTIYF. DNA for the CDR3: TGTGCCAGCAGTTTCTCACAAAACACCATATATTTT. The chain links TRBV28 to TRBJ1-3, with unresolved D. Looked up from germline, CDR1 is MDHEN and CDR2 is SYDVKM. CDR3 size: 12 residues. Trimming pared 3 bases from V and 6 bases from J, leaving 6 bases between.

The chain employs TRBV6-1 and TRBJ2-3, with TRBD1 as a possible D gene (6 bases). Germline V gene lookup returns CDR1 MNHNS and CDR2 SASEGT. V lost 5 bases and J 1 base, leaving 13 bases between the germline ends. The CDR3 runs 15 residues. This CDR3 is CASSNGDTGTDTQYF. The CDR3, as DNA: TGTGCCAGCAGTAATGGGGACACCGGCACAGATACGCAGTATTTT.

The V and J genes are TRBV4-1 and TRBJ2-7; D is unresolved. Looked up from germline, CDR1 is MGHRA and CDR2 is YSYEKL. The V end lost 0 bases, the J end lost 4 bases, and 13 bases lay between the germline ends. The CDR3 has 15 residues. The CDR3 DNA is TGCGCCAGCAGCCAAGATGCCCCCCCATCATACGAGCAGTACTTC. This gives the protein CASSQDAPPSYEQYF.

This chain connects TRBV6-1 to TRBJ1-3; tentatively, D is TRBD1 (6 bases). V lost 6 bases and J 2 bases, leaving 14 bases between the germline ends. Germline V CDR1 and CDR2: MNHNS, SASEGT. The CDR3 contains 15 residues. The CDR3 reads CASRPHRVAGNTIYF. CDR3 sequence (DNA): TGTGCCAGCAGACCCCACAGGGTCGCTGGAAACACCATATATTTT.

This clonotype was observed a handful of times. The chain links TRBV7-8 to TRBJ2-1; D unclear. V lost 4 bases, J lost 2 bases, and 9 bases lay in between. The CDR3 is made up of 14 amino acids. Germline V gene data show CDR1 as SGHVS and CDR2 as FQNEAQ. The CDR3 loop is CASSSDIPYNEQFF. In nucleotides, the CDR3 is TGTGCCAGCAGCTCCGATATCCCCTACAATGAGCAGTTCTTC.

This clonotype turned up a few times. The V call is TRBV24-1, the J call TRBJ2-1; tentative D call: TRBD2 (5 bases). Germline-derived CDR1 and CDR2 are KGHDR and SFDVKD. V was shortened by 7 bases and J by 7 bases, with 13 bases between the two germline ends. CDR3 length: 13 amino acids. The DNA of the CDR3 is TGTGCCACCAGCGCTGAGGACTTGAATGAGCAGTTCTTC. This gives the protein CATSAEDLNEQFF.

V is TRBV29-1 and J is TRBJ1-4, with D unclear. CDR3 length: 11 amino acids. Per germline, CDR1 SQVTM and CDR2 ANQGSEA. Trimming removed 4 bases from V and 8 bases from J, with 8 bases in between. Here the CDR3 reads CSVVLGEKLFF. CDR3 DNA sequence: TGCAGCGTTGTCCTGGGGGAAAAACTGTTTTTT. Using reference TRBV29-1 and TRBJ1-4 for the parts outside the CDR3, the full variable domain is SAVISQKPSRDICQRGTSLTIQCQVDSQVTMMFWYRQQPGQSLTLIATANQGSEATYESGFVIDKFPISRPNLTFSTLTVSNMSPEDSSIYLCSVVLGEKLFFGSGTQLSVL.

This chain links TRBV5-5 with TRBJ2-7; D remains unclear. The CDR3 is made up of 14 amino acids. V lost 1 base and J 1 base, leaving 9 bases between the germline ends. Per germline, CDR1 SGHKS and CDR2 YYEKEE (reference sequence). CDR3 amino acids: CASSLLARSYEQYF. CDR3 bases: TGTGCCAGCAGCTTGTTAGCCAGATCCTACGAGCAGTACTTC.

V and J are TRBV12-3 or TRBV12-4 and TRBJ1-3, with D perhaps matching TRBD1 (5 bases). The V and J ends lost 2 bases and 0 bases respectively, with 14 bases between them. The CDR3 length is 17 residues. CDR3 nucleotide sequence: TGTGCCAGCAGTTTACGTGCTGGGACTCTCTCTGGAAACACCATATATTTT. This encodes CASSLRAGTLSGNTIYF.

This clonotype was observed a handful of times. The V call is TRBV12-3 or TRBV12-4, the J call TRBJ2-4; tentatively, D is TRBD1 or TRBD2 (5 bases each). Trimming pared 7 bases from V and 4 bases from J, leaving 11 bases between. The CDR3 is 13 amino acids. For the CDR3, the DNA is TGTGCCAGCACTGGGACGGAAAAAAACATTCAGTACTTC. Translation: CASTGTEKNIQYF.

This rearrangement joins TRBV12-3 or TRBV12-4 to TRBJ2-1, with D perhaps TRBD2 (7 bases). The V end lost 7 bases, the J end lost 13 bases, and 23 bases lay between the germline ends. This CDR3 is 14 amino acids long. CDR3 nucleotide sequence: TGTGCCAGCACCCCAGGGAGGGGACACTTATTTCAGTTCTTC. It encodes CASTPGRGHLFQFF.

The chain joins TRBV5-1 to TRBJ2-1; TRBD2 matches at 10 bases. The CDR3 has 14 amino acids. The junction had 5 bases not matched to a gene; V was cut back by 7 bases and J by 4 bases. Per the germline V gene, CDR1 is SGHRS and CDR2 is YFSETQ. In DNA form, the CDR3 reads TGCGCCAGCTCAGCGGGGGGGGAGTACAATGAGCAGTTCTTC. Amino acids: CASSAGGEYNEQFF.

The V call is TRBV20-1, the J call TRBJ2-1; possibly TRBD1 for D (5 bases). V lost 6 bases to trimming and J lost 1 base, with 16 bases between them. CDR1 and CDR2 (germline): DFQATT, SNEGSKA (reference sequence). The CDR3 contains 15 residues. In DNA form, the CDR3 reads TGCAGTGCCCTAGGCAGGGATAGGTCCTACAATGAGCAGTTCTTC. The encoded protein is CSALGRDRSYNEQFF.

V is TRBV20-1 and J is TRBJ2-2, with D maybe TRBD1 (6 bases). Trimming took 0 bases from V and 4 from J, leaving 15 bases between them. The CDR3 contains 16 residues. CDR1 DFQATT and CDR2 SNEGSKA come from the germline V gene (reference sequence). CDR3 bases: TGCAGTGCTAGAGAGGGGGCAAGGTCTTTCACCGGGGAGCTGTTTTTT. This codes for CSAREGARSFTGELFF.

This CDR3 reads CASSFSGADYEQYF. In nucleotides, the CDR3 is TGTGCCAGCAGTTTTTCCGGGGCTGACTACGAGCAGTACTTC. V and J are TRBV28 and TRBJ2-7; D possibly matches TRBD1 or TRBD2 (5 bases each). The germline gives CDR1 MDHEN, CDR2 SYDVKM. CDR3 size: 14 residues. Trimming stripped 3 bases from V and 3 bases from J, with 12 bases between. Full variable domain (remainder filled in from reference TRBV28 and TRBJ2-7): DVKVTQSSRYLVKRTGEKVFLECVQDMDHENMFWYRQDPGLGLRLIYFSYDVKMKEKGDIPEGYSVSREKKERFSLILESASTNQTSMYLCASSFSGADYEQYFGPGTRLTVT.

This clonotype was seen a handful of times. The chain combines TRBV5-1 with TRBJ2-6; D possibly corresponds to TRBD2 (5 bases). V lost 7 bases and J lost 4, with 15 bases in between. Germline lookup yields CDR1 SGHRS and CDR2 YFSETQ. The CDR3 contains 15 residues. CDR3 nucleotide sequence: TGCGCCAGCCGGAGCCCGGGGAAGGGGGCCAACGTCCTGACTTTC. Translated: CASRSPGKGANVLTF.

This clonotype has just a few counts. This chain joins TRBV4-2 and TRBJ2-2, with 8 bases fitting TRBD2. Per the germline V gene, CDR1 is LGHNA and CDR2 is YNFKEQ. The CDR3 totals 17 residues. V shed 0 bases, J shed 7 bases, and the junction held 10 bases outside the gene matches. The CDR3 sequence: CASSQDVSGILIGELFF. The CDR3 DNA reads TGTGCCAGCAGCCAAGATGTTAGCGGGATTTTAATCGGGGAGCTGTTTTTT.

In regard to this clonotype: The junction and the germline gene differ at one end; a read error may be behind it. V gene TRBV6-1 combines with J gene TRBJ2-2; 9 positions match TRBD2. This CDR3 is built from 14 residues. Germline loops: CDR1 MNHNS, CDR2 SASEGT. For the CDR3, the DNA is TGTGCCAGCAGGGGACTAGCAAGCACCGGGGGGCTGTTTTTT. Translating it yields CASRGLASTGGLFF.

There are a few counts of this clonotype. The chain employs TRBV5-1 and TRBJ2-5; D call uncertain. In germline, CDR1 is SGHRS, CDR2 YFSETQ. The CDR3 contains 14 residues. V lost 7 bases and J 7 bases, leaving 20 bases between the germline ends. CDR3 amino acids: CASFPSSPVGTQYF. CDR3 DNA: TGCGCCAGCTTTCCGAGCAGTCCGGTTGGGACCCAGTACTTC.

There are a few counts of this clonotype. The chain joins TRBV11-2 to TRBJ1-6; D is perhaps TRBD1 (5 bases). V was cut by 0 bases and J by 14 bases, with 11 bases left in between. The CDR3 is made up of 13 amino acids. The germline V gene has CDR1 SGHAT and CDR2 FQNNGV. This CDR3 reads CASSLDRGIALHF. The CDR3 nucleotides are TGTGCCAGCAGCTTAGATCGGGGGATAGCCCTCCACTTT.

The chain uses TRBV6-2 or TRBV6-3 and TRBJ1-4; unclear D gene. The V end was cut by 5 bases, the J end by 5 bases, with 6 bases between. Germline CDR1 is MNHEY and CDR2 is SVGEGT. The CDR3 totals 12 residues. CDR3 DNA: TGTGCCAGCAGTCGGACGAATGAAAAACTGTTTTTT. As protein: CASSRTNEKLFF.

This clonotype has a handful of counts. This chain connects TRBV5-1 to TRBJ2-5; the D gene could be TRBD1 or TRBD2 (5 bases each). The CDR3 has 15 amino acids. Germline V CDR1 and CDR2: SGHRS, YFSETQ. Trimming took off 0 bases at V and 2 bases at J, with 11 bases between the two ends. The CDR3 loop is CASSLAGAVQETQYF. Here the CDR3 DNA reads TGCGCCAGCAGCTTGGCCGGGGCAGTACAAGAGACCCAGTACTTC.

This clonotype was observed a single time. The genes are TRBV5-6 and TRBJ2-7; D assignment may be TRBD1 or TRBD2 (6 bases each). The CDR3 loop spans 15 amino acids. Between the trimmed V and J ends, which lost 4 bases and 0 bases, there was a span of 14 bases. Germline CDR1 SGHDT, CDR2 YYEEEE. The CDR3 is CASSRRGALSYEQYF. The CDR3 DNA follows: TGTGCCAGCAGCCGTAGGGGGGCCCTCTCCTACGAGCAGTACTTC.

The sample holds a few counts of this clonotype. The CDR3, as DNA: TGTGCCAGCAGCTCCCGGACAGGGGGCGATGCTGAAGCTTTCTTT. It encodes CASSSRTGGDAEAFF. The chain carries TRBV7-8 and TRBJ1-1, with 11 bases that match TRBD1. CDR1 and CDR2 (germline): SGHVS, FQNEAQ. The CDR3 is 15 residues long. V lost 4 bases to trimming and J lost 6 bases; unmatched junction nucleotides: 7.

This clonotype came up a few times. The CDR3 DNA follows: TGTGCCAGCAGCCATCCCGATAGGTCCGGGGAGCTGTTTTTT. Its protein is CASSHPDRSGELFF. This rearrangement joins TRBV4-2 to TRBJ2-2, with D hard to call. This CDR3 has 14 amino acids. V lost 3 bases and J lost 6, with 11 bases in between. Germline-derived CDR1 and CDR2 are LGHNA and YNFKEQ.

This chain connects TRBV29-1 to TRBJ2-3; TRBD1 aligns across 8 bases. Losses at the gene ends were 8 bases for V and 3 bases for J; bases not matched to a gene: 10. Germline-derived CDR1 and CDR2 are SQVTM and ANQGSEA. This CDR3 has 14 amino acids. CDR3 residues: CSLRTGKLTDTQYF. The CDR3 DNA follows: TGCAGCCTTAGGACAGGGAAGTTAACAGATACGCAGTATTTT.

This clonotype was observed a few times. This chain connects TRBV4-1 to TRBJ2-5; 13 nucleotides line up with TRBD2. The CDR3 has 18 amino acids. V was clipped by 1 base and J by 7 bases; unmatched bases: 12. From germline, CDR1 is MGHRA and CDR2 YSYEKL. DNA of the CDR3: TGCGCCAGCAGCCAAGTGAGCCCAGGACTAGCGGGGGTGGGGACCCAGTACTTC. It encodes CASSQVSPGLAGVGTQYF.

This clonotype was recorded many times. J is TRBJ2-7 and V is TRBV27; a possible D gene is TRBD2 (7 bases). The CDR3 spans 14 residues. V was clipped by 3 bases and J by 2 bases, with 11 bases between them. The germline V gene has CDR1 MNHEY and CDR2 SMNVEV (reference sequence). CDR3 bases: TGTGCCAGCAGTTTGCGCGGGGGCCCCTACGAGCAGTACTTC. Translation: CASSLRGGPYEQYF.